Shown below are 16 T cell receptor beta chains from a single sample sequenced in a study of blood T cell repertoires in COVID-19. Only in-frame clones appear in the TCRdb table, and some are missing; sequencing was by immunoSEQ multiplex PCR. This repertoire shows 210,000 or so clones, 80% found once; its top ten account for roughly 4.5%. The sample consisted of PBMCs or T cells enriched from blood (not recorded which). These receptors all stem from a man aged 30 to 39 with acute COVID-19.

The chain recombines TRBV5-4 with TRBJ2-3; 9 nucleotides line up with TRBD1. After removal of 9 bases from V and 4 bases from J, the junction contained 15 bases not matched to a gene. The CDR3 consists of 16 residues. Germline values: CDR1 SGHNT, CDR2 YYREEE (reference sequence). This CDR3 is CATHPARGQGSDTQYF. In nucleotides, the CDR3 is TGTGCCACCCATCCGGCGAGGGGACAGGGCTCAGATACGCAGTATTTT.

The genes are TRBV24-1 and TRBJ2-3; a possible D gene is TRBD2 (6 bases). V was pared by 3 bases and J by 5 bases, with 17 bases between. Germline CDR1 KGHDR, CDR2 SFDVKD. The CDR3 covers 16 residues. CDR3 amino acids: CATSDPKPPGVDTQYF. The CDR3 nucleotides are TGTGCCACCAGTGATCCAAAACCCCCGGGAGTAGATACGCAGTATTTT.

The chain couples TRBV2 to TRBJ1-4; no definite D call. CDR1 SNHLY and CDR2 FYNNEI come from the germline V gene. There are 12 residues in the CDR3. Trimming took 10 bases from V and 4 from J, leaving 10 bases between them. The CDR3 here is CATQRYNEKLFF. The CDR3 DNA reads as TGTGCCACTCAACGGTATAATGAAAAACTGTTTTTT.

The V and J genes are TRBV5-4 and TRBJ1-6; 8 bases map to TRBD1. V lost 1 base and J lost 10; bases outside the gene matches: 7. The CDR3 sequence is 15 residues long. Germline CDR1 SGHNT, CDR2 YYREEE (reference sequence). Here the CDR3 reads CASSLPQGAGSPLHF. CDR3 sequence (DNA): TGTGCCAGCAGCTTGCCCCAGGGGGCAGGGTCACCCCTCCACTTT.

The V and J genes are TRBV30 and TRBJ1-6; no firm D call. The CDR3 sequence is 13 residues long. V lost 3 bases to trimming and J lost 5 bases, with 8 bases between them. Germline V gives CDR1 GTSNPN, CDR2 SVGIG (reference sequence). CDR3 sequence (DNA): TGTGCCTGGAGAGCGATTGATAATTCACCCCTCCACTTT. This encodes CAWRAIDNSPLHF. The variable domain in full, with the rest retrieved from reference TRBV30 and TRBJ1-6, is SQTIHQWPATLVQPVGSPLSLECTVEGTSNPNLYWYRQAAGRGLQLLFYSVGIGQISSEVPQNLSASRPQDRQFILSSKKLLLSDSGFYLCAWRAIDNSPLHFGNGTRLTVT.

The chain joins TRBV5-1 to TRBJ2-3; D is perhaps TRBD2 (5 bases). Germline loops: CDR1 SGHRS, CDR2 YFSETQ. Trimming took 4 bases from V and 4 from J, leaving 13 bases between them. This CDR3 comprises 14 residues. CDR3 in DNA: TGCGCCAGCAGCCTGGGAGAGGTCGCAGATACGCAGTATTTT. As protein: CASSLGEVADTQYF.

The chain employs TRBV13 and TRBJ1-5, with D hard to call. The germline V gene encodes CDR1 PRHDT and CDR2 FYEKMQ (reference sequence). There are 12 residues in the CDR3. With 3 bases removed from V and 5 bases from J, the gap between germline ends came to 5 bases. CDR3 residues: CASSFVDQPQHF. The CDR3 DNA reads TGTGCCAGCAGCTTTGTAGATCAGCCCCAGCATTTT.

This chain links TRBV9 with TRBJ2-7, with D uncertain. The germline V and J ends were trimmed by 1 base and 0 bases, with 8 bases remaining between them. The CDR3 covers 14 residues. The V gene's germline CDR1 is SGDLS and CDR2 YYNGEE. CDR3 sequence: CASSVTPGSYEQYF. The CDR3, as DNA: TGTGCCAGCAGCGTAACCCCAGGCTCCTACGAGCAGTACTTC.

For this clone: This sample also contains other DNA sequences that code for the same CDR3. CDR3 protein: CASSLGQANEKLFF. In DNA form, the CDR3 reads TGCGCCAGCAGCTTGGGACAGGCTAATGAAAAACTGTTTTTT. The V gene is TRBV5-1, the J gene TRBJ1-4, with D maybe TRBD1 (6 bases). Germline CDR1 SGHRS, CDR2 YFSETQ. Between the trimmed V and J ends, which lost 0 bases and 3 bases, there was a span of 6 bases. This CDR3 spans 14 amino acids. Full variable domain (outside the CDR3, taken from reference TRBV5-1 and TRBJ1-4): KAGVTQTPRYLIKTRGQQVTLSCSPISGHRSVSWYQQTPGQGLQFLFEYFSETQRNKGNFPGRFSGRQFSNSRSEMNVSTLELGDSALYLCASSLGQANEKLFFGSGTQLSVL.

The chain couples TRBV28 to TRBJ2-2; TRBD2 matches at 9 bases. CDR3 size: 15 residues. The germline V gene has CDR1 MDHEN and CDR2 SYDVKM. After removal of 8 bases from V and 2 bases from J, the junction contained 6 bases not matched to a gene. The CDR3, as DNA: TGTGCCAGCCTTAGCGGGGGCCCAAACACCGGGGAGCTGTTTTTT. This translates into CASLSGGPNTGELFF.

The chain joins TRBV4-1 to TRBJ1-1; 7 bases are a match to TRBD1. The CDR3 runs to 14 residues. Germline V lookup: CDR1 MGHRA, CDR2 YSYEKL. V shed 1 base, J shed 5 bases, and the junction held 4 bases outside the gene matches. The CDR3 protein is CASSQATGATEAFF. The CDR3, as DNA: TGCGCCAGCAGCCAAGCAACAGGGGCGACTGAAGCTTTCTTT.

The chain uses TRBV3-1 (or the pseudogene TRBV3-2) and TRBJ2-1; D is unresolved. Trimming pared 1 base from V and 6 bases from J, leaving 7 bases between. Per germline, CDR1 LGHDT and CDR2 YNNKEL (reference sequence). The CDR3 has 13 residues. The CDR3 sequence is CASSQVPFNEQFF. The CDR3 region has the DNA TGTGCCAGCAGCCAAGTCCCGTTCAATGAGCAGTTCTTC.

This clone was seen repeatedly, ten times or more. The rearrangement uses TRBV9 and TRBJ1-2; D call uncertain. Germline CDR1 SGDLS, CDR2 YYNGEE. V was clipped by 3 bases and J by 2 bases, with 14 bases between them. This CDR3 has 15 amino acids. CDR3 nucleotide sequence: TGTGCCAGCAGCGCGGTCGCCCTTGCGAACTATGGCTACACCTTC. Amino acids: CASSAVALANYGYTF.

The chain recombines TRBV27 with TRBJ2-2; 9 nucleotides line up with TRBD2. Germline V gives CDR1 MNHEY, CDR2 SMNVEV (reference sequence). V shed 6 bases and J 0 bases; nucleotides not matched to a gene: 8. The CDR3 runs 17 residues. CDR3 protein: CASSTGGGATNTGELFF. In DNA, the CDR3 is TGTGCCAGCAGCACTGGCGGGGGGGCCACGAACACCGGGGAGCTGTTTTTT.

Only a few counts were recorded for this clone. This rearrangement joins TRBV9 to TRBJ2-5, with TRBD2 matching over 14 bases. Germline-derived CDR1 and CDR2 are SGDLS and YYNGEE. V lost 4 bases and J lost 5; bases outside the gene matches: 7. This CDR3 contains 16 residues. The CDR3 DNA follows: TGTGCCAGCAGCCTGACTAGCGGGGGGGCTTGGGAGACCCAGTACTTC. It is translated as CASSLTSGGAWETQYF.

The CDR3 is CASSLGLAGDTDTQYF. Here the CDR3 DNA reads TGTGCCAGCAGCTTGGGACTAGCGGGGGATACAGATACGCAGTATTTT. The chain couples TRBV11-3 to TRBJ2-3; 14 positions match TRBD2. There are 16 residues in the CDR3. Germline-derived CDR1 and CDR2 are SGHNT and YENEEA. The trim removed 3 bases at V and 3 bases at J, leaving 2 bases unmatched.